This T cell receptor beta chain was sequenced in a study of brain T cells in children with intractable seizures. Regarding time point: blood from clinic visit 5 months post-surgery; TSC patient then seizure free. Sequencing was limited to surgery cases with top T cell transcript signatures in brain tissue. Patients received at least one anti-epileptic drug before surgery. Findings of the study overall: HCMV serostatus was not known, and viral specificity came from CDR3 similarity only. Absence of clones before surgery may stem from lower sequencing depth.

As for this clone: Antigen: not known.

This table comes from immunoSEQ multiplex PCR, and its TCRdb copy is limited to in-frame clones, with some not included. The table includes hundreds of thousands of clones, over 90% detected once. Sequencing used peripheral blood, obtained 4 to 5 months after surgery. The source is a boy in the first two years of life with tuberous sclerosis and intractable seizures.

This CDR3 reads CASKQFGTKNIQYF. The CDR3 nucleotides read TGTGCCAGCAAACAGTTTGGGACCAAAAACATTCAGTACTTC. The J gene is TRBJ2-4, the V gene TRBV2; D call uncertain. The CDR3 has 14 amino acids. Trimming left V 7 bases short and J 2 bases short, with 12 bases between. Germline assignment: CDR1 SNHLY and CDR2 FYNNEI.